What follows is one T cell receptor (beta chain) and its context. The same CDR3 can be traced to other DNA sequences in this sample. The data were produced by immunoSEQ multiplex PCR, yet TCRdb's version contains in-frame clones alone and is incomplete. Of around 260,000 clones listed, roughly nine tenths are singletons. CDR1 SNHLY and CDR2 FYNNEI come from the germline V gene. This CDR3 is 14 amino acids long. The V gene end was trimmed by 1 base and the J gene end by 4 bases; junction bases not matched to a gene: 3. The data were taken from a study of blood T cell repertoires in COVID-19. Looking at the study overall: From the United States, Italy and Spain came samples of acute and convalescent COVID-19. Sources were T cells, B-cell-depleted T cells, or PBMCs; the material itself was cDNA or gDNA.

The receptor comes from a man in his forties who had recovered from COVID-19. V gene TRBV2 combines with J gene TRBJ2-7; TRBD2 aligns across 8 bases. Sequencing was carried out using peripheral blood. The CDR3 reads CASSEGAGVYEQYF. CDR3 nucleotides: TGTGCCAGCAGTGAAGGAGCGGGAGTTTACGAGCAGTACTTC.